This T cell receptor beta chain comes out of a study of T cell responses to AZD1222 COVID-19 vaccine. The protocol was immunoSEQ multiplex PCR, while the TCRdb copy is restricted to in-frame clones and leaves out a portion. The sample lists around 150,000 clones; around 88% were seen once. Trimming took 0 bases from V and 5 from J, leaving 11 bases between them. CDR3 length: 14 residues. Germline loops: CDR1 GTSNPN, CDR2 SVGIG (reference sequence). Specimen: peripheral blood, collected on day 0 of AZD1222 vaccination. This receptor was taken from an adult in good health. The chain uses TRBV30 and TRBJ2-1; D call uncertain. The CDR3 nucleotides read TGTGCCTGGAGTGTACGGCGGACCCACAATGAGCAGTTCTTC. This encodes CAWSVRRTHNEQFF.